A single sample gave rise to the 23 T cell receptor beta chains below, sequenced in a study of blood T cell repertoires in COVID-19. Here immunoSEQ multiplex PCR was the method, and the copy in TCRdb shows in-frame clones only, minus some. In the table there are about 170,000 clones, about 88% of which are singletons. Sample: peripheral blood. The receptor set was obtained from a man aged 45-60 years who had recovered from COVID-19.

The V call is TRBV4-3, the J call TRBJ2-2; D unresolved. Trimming left V 1 base short and J 2 bases short, with 11 bases between. The germline V gene encodes CDR1 LGHNA and CDR2 YSLEER. This CDR3 has 16 residues. Here the CDR3 reads CASSQARIINTGELFF. The CDR3, as DNA: TGCGCCAGCAGCCAAGCCAGGATCATAAACACCGGGGAGCTGTTTTTT.

The V gene is TRBV18, the J gene TRBJ2-4; 8 bases are a match to TRBD2. The CDR3 is made up of 15 amino acids. V lost 2 bases and J lost 7; bases outside the gene matches: 7. Germline loops: CDR1 KGHSH, CDR2 LQKENI. The CDR3 region has the DNA TGTGCCAGCTCACCAACCGGGACTAGGAGGAACATTCAGTACTTC. Protein product: CASSPTGTRRNIQYF.

The CDR3 region is CASSILAGDTDTQYF. The CDR3 DNA follows: TGTGCCAGCAGCATACTAGCGGGAGACACAGATACGCAGTATTTT. V is TRBV7-6 and J is TRBJ2-3, with 11 bases that match TRBD2. Losses at the gene ends were 5 bases for V and 2 bases for J; bases not matched to a gene: 3. The germline V gene encodes CDR1 SGHVS and CDR2 FNYEAQ. This CDR3 is 15 amino acids long.

V and J are TRBV27 and TRBJ1-6; D is perhaps TRBD1 (5 bases). This CDR3 is built from 14 residues. V was clipped by 2 bases and J by 10 bases, with 12 bases between them. The germline V gene has CDR1 MNHEY and CDR2 SMNVEV (reference sequence). The CDR3 region has the DNA TGTGCCAGCAGTTTAGGGGCCAGGGTCTCACCCCTCCACTTT. The encoded protein is CASSLGARVSPLHF.

This clone was counted once. V is TRBV10-3 and J is TRBJ2-2; 15 nucleotides align to TRBD2. Looked up from germline, CDR1 is ENHRY and CDR2 is SYGVKD. CDR3 length equals 17 residues. J lost 8 bases, V lost 7 bases, and 11 bases had no gene match. The CDR3 protein is CAINPGLAGGPGGELFF. CDR3 nucleotide sequence: TGTGCCATCAATCCGGGACTAGCGGGGGGCCCGGGGGGGGAGCTGTTTTTT.

V and J are TRBV7-2 and TRBJ2-5, with 8 bases identical to TRBD1. The V segment lost 5 bases and the J segment 2 bases; nucleotides outside the gene matches: 7. This CDR3 is 15 amino acids long. Germline V gene data show CDR1 as SGHTA and CDR2 as FQGNSA. DNA of the CDR3: TGTGCCAGCAGCGGACAGGGACGGTTGCAAGAGACCCAGTACTTC. This gives the protein CASSGQGRLQETQYF.

V gene TRBV5-1 combines with J gene TRBJ1-2; D is possibly TRBD1 (5 bases). Germline V gives CDR1 SGHRS, CDR2 YFSETQ. The CDR3 is 15 amino acids. V shed 0 bases and J shed 6 bases, with 15 bases lying between them. CDR3 residues: CASSLEGRVLDGYTF. CDR3 nucleotide sequence: TGCGCCAGCAGCTTGGAAGGCAGGGTTCTAGATGGCTACACCTTC.

The chain couples TRBV18 to TRBJ1-1, with a tentative D call TRBD1 (6 bases). Trimming removed 2 bases at V and 1 base at J, with 23 bases between. This CDR3 has 19 residues. From germline, CDR1 is KGHSH and CDR2 LQKENI. The CDR3 loop reads CASSPYMDGTGPQNTEAFF. For the CDR3, the DNA is TGTGCCAGCTCACCATATATGGACGGAACAGGGCCTCAGAACACTGAAGCTTTCTTT.

The V gene is TRBV9, the J gene TRBJ2-6, with 10 positions matching TRBD2. CDR1 is SGDLS and CDR2 is YYNGEE in the germline V gene. The CDR3 contains 20 residues. J lost 0 bases, V lost 3 bases, and 12 bases had no gene match. This CDR3 reads CASSGVLLAGERSGANVLTF. The CDR3, as DNA: TGTGCCAGCAGCGGGGTCCTTCTAGCGGGGGAGCGCTCTGGGGCCAACGTCCTGACTTTC.

The chain couples TRBV10-3 to TRBJ1-2, with D unresolved. The V and J ends lost 11 bases and 6 bases respectively, with 22 bases between them. CDR3 length: 14 residues. Germline values: CDR1 ENHRY, CDR2 SYGVKD. The CDR3 nucleotides are TGTGCCGTACGGGATTCCGAGCGGCACAATGGCTACACCTTC. This sequence encodes CAVRDSERHNGYTF.

V and J are TRBV6-1 and TRBJ1-2, with D maybe TRBD1 (5 bases). CDR1 and CDR2 from the germline V gene are MNHNS and SASEGT. Trimming pared 4 bases from V and 7 bases from J, leaving 22 bases between. The CDR3 contains 16 residues. Here the CDR3 DNA reads TGTGCCAGCAGTGTACCGACCGGCCGGGGGGTCCTTGGCTACACCTTC. The encoded protein is CASSVPTGRGVLGYTF.

This clone occurred a few times. This chain links TRBV5-4 with TRBJ1-5, with 9 nucleotides matching TRBD1. CDR3 size: 15 residues. Germline CDR1 is SGHNT and CDR2 is YYREEE (reference sequence). V lost 0 bases, J lost 7 bases, and 5 bases stayed unmatched. This chain's CDR3 is CASSLGTGVDQPQHF. The CDR3 nucleotides read TGTGCCAGCAGCTTGGGGACAGGGGTTGACCAGCCCCAGCATTTT.

The CDR3 DNA is TGTGCCACCAGTGAACCCAACCTTCCTCGACAGGGGGCTGACAATGAGCAGTTCTTC. Amino acid sequence: CATSEPNLPRQGADNEQFF. The V gene is TRBV24-1, the J gene TRBJ2-1; 10 positions agree with TRBD1. The J segment lost 5 bases and the V segment lost 4 bases, leaving 16 bases of the junction unmatched. This CDR3 region has 19 residues. Germline CDR1 and CDR2: KGHDR and SFDVKD.

V is TRBV9 and J is TRBJ1-2; D gene unclear. This CDR3 is built from 12 residues. Germline CDR1 and CDR2: SGDLS and YYNGEE. With 4 bases removed from V and 7 bases from J, the gap between germline ends came to 11 bases. The CDR3 DNA follows: TGTGCCAGCAGCTCCCCCCCAGGTGGCTACACCTTC. It encodes CASSSPPGGYTF.

This rearrangement joins TRBV11-2 to TRBJ2-7; D uncertain. Germline V gene data show CDR1 as SGHAT and CDR2 as FQNNGV. V was shortened by 0 bases and J by 0 bases, with 9 bases between the two germline ends. The CDR3 consists of 15 residues. The CDR3 DNA is TGTGCCAGCAGCTTAGAATGGGCCGACTCCTACGAGCAGTACTTC. Translating gives CASSLEWADSYEQYF.

V gene TRBV6-2 or TRBV6-3 combines with J gene TRBJ2-3; tentatively, D is TRBD1 (6 bases). With 2 bases removed from V and 0 bases from J, the gap between germline ends came to 12 bases. This CDR3 comprises 16 residues. From germline, CDR1 is MNHEY and CDR2 SVGEGT. CDR3 sequence reads: CASSYGRTASTDTQYF. Written as DNA, the CDR3 is TGTGCCAGCAGTTACGGGCGGACAGCAAGCACAGATACGCAGTATTTT.

This clone was found a few times. The CDR3 loop reads CASSQGQSSYNSPLHF. The CDR3 bases are TGTGCCAGCTCACAGGGACAGAGCTCCTATAATTCACCCCTCCACTTT. The chain carries TRBV18 and TRBJ1-6; 7 nucleotides line up with TRBD1. This CDR3 comprises 16 residues. V dropped 4 bases and J dropped 0; count of bases not matched to a gene: 3. CDR1 is KGHSH and CDR2 is LQKENI in the germline V gene. Filled out from reference TRBV18 and TRBJ1-6, the complete variable domain reads NAGVMQNPRHLVRRRGQEARLRCSPMKGHSHVYWYRQLPEEGLKFMVYLQKENIIDESGMPKERFSAEFPKEGPSILRIQQVVRGDSAAYFCASSQGQSSYNSPLHFGNGTRLTVT.

With regard to this clone: This sample includes further DNA sequences coding for the same CDR3. J is TRBJ1-5 and V is TRBV4-1; TRBD1 matches 7 bases. V lost 1 base to trimming and J lost 2 bases; unmatched junction nucleotides: 2. This CDR3 is 15 amino acids long. CDR1 and CDR2 (germline): MGHRA, YSYEKL. Written as DNA, the CDR3 is TGCGCCAGCAGCCAAGGACAGGGCGGCAATCAGCCCCAGCATTTT. It translates to CASSQGQGGNQPQHF.

The genes are TRBV9 and TRBJ2-1, with 7 nucleotides matching TRBD2. CDR1 SGDLS and CDR2 YYNGEE come from the germline V gene. The J segment lost 10 bases and the V segment lost 3 bases, leaving 4 bases of the junction unmatched. This CDR3 is 12 amino acids long. CDR3 protein: CASSGLGGEQFF. The CDR3 DNA reads as TGTGCCAGCAGCGGCTTGGGAGGGGAGCAGTTCTTC.

The chain has TRBV9 and TRBJ2-2; 10 bases map to TRBD1. This CDR3 contains 15 residues. CDR1 and CDR2 from the germline V gene are SGDLS and YYNGEE. J was trimmed by 4 bases and V by 4 bases; bases with no gene match: 4. CDR3 sequence: CASSQGQGGTGELFF. As DNA, the CDR3 is TGTGCCAGCAGCCAAGGACAGGGGGGCACCGGGGAGCTGTTTTTT.

The chain carries TRBV7-9 and TRBJ2-7, with 8 bases lining up with TRBD1. The trim removed 1 base at V and 7 bases at J, leaving 9 bases unmatched. The CDR3 is made up of 15 amino acids. CDR1 is SEHNR, CDR2 FQNEAQ, per germline (reference sequence). The CDR3 loop reads CASSLEARGPKEQYF. The CDR3 DNA is TGTGCCAGCAGCTTAGAGGCCAGGGGGCCTAAAGAGCAGTACTTC.

This clone was seen a handful of times. The gene calls are TRBV25-1 and TRBJ2-1; 8 nucleotides align to TRBD1. The CDR3 has 16 residues. Germline CDR1 and CDR2: MGHDK and SYGVNS. V was clipped by 4 bases and J by 7 bases; unmatched bases: 12. The CDR3 protein is CASSGDRTGLGNEQFF. Here the CDR3 DNA reads TGTGCCAGCAGTGGGGACAGGACTGGTCTGGGTAATGAGCAGTTCTTC.

The chain has TRBV2 and TRBJ2-2, with 13 nucleotides matching TRBD2. V gave up 6 bases and J gave up 7 bases; unmatched junction bases: 11. This CDR3 is built from 17 residues. Germline CDR1 reads SNHLY; CDR2 reads FYNNEI. The CDR3 DNA reads TGTGCCAGCAGAAGACAACTAGCGGGAGGGCCTCACGGGGAGCTGTTTTTT. It codes for CASRRQLAGGPHGELFF. Drawing the rest from reference TRBV2 and TRBJ2-2, the complete variable domain is EPEVTQTPSHQVTQMGQEVILRCVPISNHLYFYWYRQILGQKVEFLVSFYNNEISEKSEIFDDQFSVERPDGSNFTLKIRSTKLEDSAMYFCASRRQLAGGPHGELFFGEGSRLTVL.